One and the same sample provided the 10 T cell receptor beta chains below, sequenced in a study of blood T cell repertoires in COVID-19. Measured with immunoSEQ multiplex PCR; TCRdb has only the in-frame clones, and not every one. The profile shows tens of thousands of clones, 70% to 90% of them singletons. The sample comprised peripheral blood. Receptors were obtained from a woman older than 75 with active or convalescent COVID-19.

The chain carries TRBV18 and TRBJ1-6; no definite D call. CDR1 and CDR2 from the germline V gene are KGHSH and LQKENI. V was trimmed by 0 bases and J by 0 bases, leaving 6 bases between them. There are 16 residues in the CDR3. The CDR3 region is CASSPPVSSYNSPLHF. CDR3 coding DNA: TGTGCCAGCTCACCACCGGTGAGCTCCTATAATTCACCCCTCCACTTT.

The chain carries TRBV6-2 or TRBV6-3 and TRBJ1-2, with 12 positions matching TRBD1. The ends lost 2 bases at V and 5 bases at J; junction bases unmatched: 12. Germline CDR1 reads MNHEY; CDR2 reads SVGEGT. This CDR3 region has 18 residues. Written as DNA, the CDR3 is TGTGCCAGCAGTTACCCCCAATCCGGGACAGGGGGCTGGTATGGCTACACCTTC. Translated: CASSYPQSGTGGWYGYTF.

Written as DNA, the CDR3 is TGTGCCAGCAGTCTTCAAGTGGGACTAGTCAATGAGCAGTTCTTC. Residues: CASSLQVGLVNEQFF. V gene TRBV9 combines with J gene TRBJ2-1; the match to TRBD2 covers 8 bases. Germline V gene lookup returns CDR1 SGDLS and CDR2 YYNGEE. The CDR3 extends over 15 amino acids. The V gene end was trimmed by 5 bases and the J gene end by 6 bases; junction bases not matched to a gene: 10.

This clone has only one observation. The chain employs TRBV6-2 or TRBV6-3 and TRBJ1-5, with a tentative D call TRBD1 (5 bases). CDR3 length: 16 amino acids. Germline V CDR1 and CDR2: MNHEY, SVGEGT. The V end lost 2 bases, the J end lost 0 bases, and 11 bases lay between the germline ends. The CDR3 is CASSYPRQYSNQPQHF. DNA for the CDR3: TGTGCCAGCAGTTACCCCCGACAGTATAGCAATCAGCCCCAGCATTTT.

The J gene is TRBJ2-2, the V gene TRBV6-2 or TRBV6-3; perhaps TRBD2 as D (6 bases). This CDR3 region has 15 residues. With 2 bases removed from V and 7 bases from J, the gap between germline ends came to 14 bases. Per the germline V gene, CDR1 is MNHEY and CDR2 is SVGEGT. The CDR3 sequence: CASSYVGGGGGELFF. DNA for the CDR3: TGTGCCAGCAGTTACGTCGGGGGTGGTGGCGGGGAGCTGTTTTTT.

This clone was seen a few times. The CDR3 sequence is CASPPAGDEAFF. The CDR3 region has the DNA TGTGCCAGCCCCCCGGCGGGGGATGAAGCTTTCTTT. J is TRBJ1-1 and V is TRBV19; possibly TRBD1 for D (5 bases). There are 12 residues in the CDR3. V was clipped by 9 bases and J by 7 bases, with 15 bases between them. Germline lookup yields CDR1 LNHDA and CDR2 SQIVND (reference sequence).

The rearrangement joins TRBV5-4 to TRBJ2-7; 7 nucleotides agree with TRBD1. The CDR3 is 15 residues long. Germline-derived CDR1 and CDR2 are SGHNT and YYREEE (reference sequence). The V and J ends lost 4 bases and 0 bases, in that order; junction bases with no gene match: 7. DNA of the CDR3: TGTGCCAGCAGCGCCGACAGGGTGGGCTCCTACGAGCAGTACTTC. Translation gives CASSADRVGSYEQYF.

This rearrangement joins TRBV13 to TRBJ2-1; the match to TRBD1 covers 7 bases. The CDR3 loop spans 14 amino acids. J gave up 9 bases and V 2 bases, and 7 bases lay outside the gene matches. Germline V gene lookup returns CDR1 PRHDT and CDR2 FYEKMQ (reference sequence). The CDR3 sequence is CASSLRGPAGEQFF. CDR3 nucleotide sequence: TGTGCCAGCAGCTTAAGGGGGCCGGCTGGTGAGCAGTTCTTC.

The chain joins TRBV18 to TRBJ2-7; D is possibly TRBD2 (6 bases). Germline V gives CDR1 KGHSH, CDR2 LQKENI. The CDR3 totals 14 residues. The germline V and J ends were trimmed by 3 bases and 3 bases, with 12 bases remaining between them. The CDR3 DNA is TGTGCCAGCTCACCGGGGGTAGCGGACTACGAGCAGTACTTC. Its protein is CASSPGVADYEQYF. Complete variable domain (other parts from reference TRBV18 and TRBJ2-7): NAGVMQNPRHLVRRRGQEARLRCSPMKGHSHVYWYRQLPEEGLKFMVYLQKENIIDESGMPKERFSAEFPKEGPSILRIQQVVRGDSAAYFCASSPGVADYEQYFGPGTRLTVT.

The genes are TRBV7-8 and TRBJ2-1, with 15 bases identical to TRBD2. From germline, CDR1 is SGHVS and CDR2 FQNEAQ. V was pared by 9 bases and J by 4 bases, with 7 bases of the junction left unmatched. This CDR3 is 16 amino acids long. The CDR3 region is CASGAGLAGGYNEQFF. DNA of the CDR3: TGTGCCAGTGGGGCGGGACTAGCGGGAGGTTACAATGAGCAGTTCTTC.